The 12 T cell receptor beta chains below were found in one sample sequenced in a study of blood T cell repertoires in COVID-19. Clones were sequenced by immunoSEQ multiplex PCR, and TCRdb holds only the in-frame ones, with some missing. The table shows around 260,000 clones, with less than 90% occurring only once. The sequenced sample consisted of peripheral blood. The source is a human donor in a cohort sampled during active COVID-19.

The V and J genes are TRBV10-3 and TRBJ2-1; D is perhaps TRBD2 (7 bases). Germline V gene lookup returns CDR1 ENHRY and CDR2 SYGVKD. The V end was cut by 10 bases, the J end by 5 bases, with 15 bases between. The CDR3 covers 13 residues. CDR3: CATRGGGDNEQFF. CDR3 coding DNA: TGTGCCACCCGCGGGGGCGGCGACAATGAGCAGTTCTTC.

The chain has TRBV4-1 and TRBJ2-7; 7 nucleotides agree with TRBD2. The CDR3 runs to 15 residues. The ends lost 3 bases at V and 4 bases at J; junction bases unmatched: 9. Germline assignment: CDR1 MGHRA and CDR2 YSYEKL. As DNA, the CDR3 is TGCGCCAGCAGCCAGCATCGGACGGGGGGTTACGAGCAGTACTTC. This codes for CASSQHRTGGYEQYF.

This chain uses TRBV7-9 with TRBJ2-1; D is perhaps TRBD1 (6 bases). The CDR3 spans 16 residues. Germline V gene sequence: CDR1 SEHNR, CDR2 FQNEAQ (reference sequence). V shed 4 bases and J shed 0 bases, with 13 bases lying between them. CDR3 amino acids: CASSSSTGNSYNEQFF. The CDR3 bases are TGTGCCAGCAGCTCCTCGACAGGTAACTCCTACAATGAGCAGTTCTTC. The whole variable domain, remainder taken from reference TRBV7-9 and TRBJ2-1, is DTGVSQNPRHKITKRGQNVTFRCDPISEHNRLYWYRQTLGQGPEFLTYFQNEAQLEKSRLLSDRFSAERPKGSFSTLEIQRTEQGDSAMYLCASSSSTGNSYNEQFFGPGTRLTVL.

J is TRBJ2-1 and V is TRBV7-2, with a possible D match to TRBD2 (5 bases). This CDR3 has 14 residues. V was clipped by 5 bases and J by 2 bases, with 10 bases between them. Germline lookup yields CDR1 SGHTA and CDR2 FQGNSA. DNA for the CDR3: TGTGCCAGCAGCCCTCGACTACCCTACAATGAGCAGTTCTTC. Its translation is CASSPRLPYNEQFF.

The chain employs TRBV10-3 and TRBJ2-1; D not certain. The germline V and J ends were trimmed by 8 bases and 0 bases, with 8 bases remaining between them. This CDR3 has 13 residues. Germline CDR1 reads ENHRY; CDR2 reads SYGVKD. Written as DNA, the CDR3 is TGTGCCATCTCCTACGGCTCCTACAATGAGCAGTTCTTC. As protein: CAISYGSYNEQFF.

The rearrangement joins TRBV18 to TRBJ2-2; tentatively, D is TRBD2 (5 bases). V gave up 2 bases and J gave up 6 bases, with 10 bases separating them. CDR1 is KGHSH and CDR2 is LQKENI in the germline V gene. This CDR3 region has 14 residues. CDR3 in DNA: TGTGCCAGCTCACCAATTCTCGGGGCCGGGGAGCTGTTTTTT. Its translation: CASSPILGAGELFF.

V and J are TRBV19 and TRBJ1-2; the match to TRBD1 covers 10 bases. In germline, CDR1 is LNHDA, CDR2 SQIVND (reference sequence). V shed 7 bases, J shed 3 bases, and the junction held 5 bases outside the gene matches. CDR3 length equals 14 residues. The CDR3 sequence is CASTPGQGYYGYTF. CDR3 in DNA: TGTGCCAGTACCCCGGGACAGGGGTACTATGGCTACACCTTC. The complete variable domain, with remaining parts taken from reference TRBV19 and TRBJ1-2, reads DGGITQSPKYLFRKEGQNVTLSCEQNLNHDAMYWYRQDPGQGLRLIYYSQIVNDFQKGDIAEGYSVSREKKESFPLTVTSAQKNPTAFYLCASTPGQGYYGYTFGSGTRLTVV.

J is TRBJ2-1 and V is TRBV9; D possibly corresponds to TRBD2 (7 bases). CDR1 and CDR2 (germline): SGDLS, YYNGEE. Trimming pared 0 bases from V and 7 bases from J, leaving 20 bases between. The CDR3 runs 17 residues. The DNA for the CDR3 is TGTGCCAGCAGCGTAGCGGGGGGTCTAGCGAGGGGGAATGAGCAGTTCTTC. Protein product: CASSVAGGLARGNEQFF.

This rearrangement joins TRBV4-2 to TRBJ2-1; D possibly corresponds to TRBD2 (6 bases). The V end was cut by 4 bases, the J end by 1 base, with 14 bases between. The V gene's germline CDR1 is LGHNA and CDR2 YNFKEQ. This CDR3 has 16 residues. The DNA for the CDR3 is TGTGCCAGCAGCCCAGCCACGACTAGTTCCTACAATGAGCAGTTCTTC. Its translation: CASSPATTSSYNEQFF.

The chain couples TRBV4-3 to TRBJ1-5; 7 nucleotides match TRBD1. CDR1 is LGHNA, CDR2 YSLEER, per germline. The length of the CDR3 is 15 residues. V was pared by 0 bases and J by 6 bases, with 5 bases of the junction left unmatched. CDR3 region: CASSQDQGGSQPQHF. CDR3 in DNA: TGCGCCAGCAGCCAAGATCAGGGGGGCTCTCAGCCCCAGCATTTT.

In this sample, this clone turned up a few times. This chain joins TRBV27 and TRBJ2-2; unclear D gene. CDR3 length equals 14 residues. Germline V gives CDR1 MNHEY, CDR2 SMNVEV (reference sequence). V gave up 4 bases and J gave up 4 bases, with 10 bases separating them. CDR3 DNA sequence: TGTGCCAGCAGTTATCGGAGAGGCACCGGGGAGCTGTTTTTT. Protein product: CASSYRRGTGELFF.

The J gene is TRBJ1-5, the V gene TRBV28; TRBD1 might be the D (5 bases). Germline V CDR1 and CDR2: MDHEN, SYDVKM. The CDR3 sequence is 22 residues long. The V gene lost 6 bases and the J gene lost 5 bases, with 38 bases spanning the gap. The CDR3 protein is CASSGIGREGIVGVSNHQPQHF. CDR3 bases: TGTGCCAGCAGCGGAATCGGCAGGGAAGGGATTGTAGGGGTGTCGAATCATCAGCCCCAGCATTTT.